This T cell receptor beta chain was documented in a study of shared clonotypes between healthy human individuals. Regarding the study as a whole: Apart from blood, nothing was sampled; tissue repertoires likely differ.

It was across several immunoSEQ plates that each subset's genomic DNA was evenly split. This table comes from immunoSEQ multiplex PCR, and its TCRdb copy is limited to in-frame clones, with some not included. The sample shows roughly 320,000 clones, around 87% of them seen only once. Recent vaccinations or acute infections were absent in the healthy HIV-negative adult donors. The CDR3 runs 16 residues. CDR1 and CDR2 (germline): SGHTA, FQGNSA. V dropped 6 bases and J dropped 5 bases, with 19 bases sitting between them. Comment on this clone: Its target is not known.

The origin of this receptor is a man aged 18 to 29 in good health. The rearrangement joins TRBV7-2 to TRBJ1-4; D may be TRBD1 (5 bases). The sample comprised memory CD8+ T cells sorted from blood. Subset in this sample: CD45RO+ cells pooled with CCR7-negative TemRA cells. CDR3 loop: CASSPRGEGMNEKLFF. CDR3 nucleotides: TGTGCCAGCAGTCCCCGCGGCGAGGGGATGAATGAAAAACTGTTTTTT.